These T cell receptor beta chains were read from a single sample in a study of blood T cell repertoires in COVID-19. Profiled with immunoSEQ multiplex PCR; TCRdb holds only in-frame clones, not every one. The data show almost 400,000 clones, about 89% seen once. The sample taken for sequencing was peripheral blood. Receptors originate from an older woman with COVID-19, enrolled during active disease. Each CDR3 is given with its conserved first and last residue. D genes are given only for firm matches. Expanded clones get a size class; other rows say once, few or many, or leave the size out.

j_call v_call d_call clone_size cdr3_nt cdr3_aa
TRBJ1-5 TRBV11-2 TRBD1 - TGTGCCAGCAGCCACCCCGGGACAGGGAAACAGCCCCAGCATTTT CASSHPGTGKQPQHF
TRBJ1-1 TRBV7-2 - few TGTGCCAGCAGCTTAGAAGGTCCCAGGGTCGCTGAAGCTTTCTTT CASSLEGPRVAEAFF
TRBJ2-1 TRBV2 - once TGTGCCAGCGGGCTTTACAATGAGCAGTTCTTC CASGLYNEQFF
TRBJ2-2 TRBV7-3 TRBD2 - TGTGCCAGCAGCGAGACTAGCGGGGCTAACACCGGGGAGCTGTTTTTT CASSETSGANTGELFF
TRBJ1-1 TRBV9 - - TGTGCCAGCAGCCGGGCGGGGGGGGCAGGCACTGAAGCTTTCTTT CASSRAGGAGTEAFF
TRBJ1-2 TRBV6-6 TRBD1 - TGTGCCAGCAGGGGACAGGGGTATTTAGCTAACTATGGCTACACCTTC CASRGQGYLANYGYTF
TRBJ2-1 TRBV9 TRBD2 - TGTGCCAGCAGCGTCTTTAGCGGGGGCGGCAATGAGCAGTTCTTC CASSVFSGGGNEQFF
TRBJ1-5 TRBV29-1 TRBD1 - TGCAGCGTTCGCGACAGGGATTTAAATCAGCCCCAGCATTTT CSVRDRDLNQPQHF
TRBJ2-5 TRBV4-2 - - TGTGCCAGCAGCCTAACGGTCCGGGAGCAAGAGACCCAGTACTTC CASSLTVREQETQYF
TRBJ1-2 TRBV11-2 - - TGTGCCAGCAGCTCCTGGACAGCTTCCTATGGCTACACCTTC CASSSWTASYGYTF
TRBJ2-2 TRBV27 - once TGTGCCAGCAGTCTCGACACAAACACCGGGGAGCTGTTTTTT CASSLDTNTGELFF
TRBJ2-5 TRBV24-1 TRBD1 once TGTGCCACCTCAGGGGGTCAAGAGACCCAGTACTTC CATSGGQETQYF
TRBJ1-1 TRBV10-3 - - TGTGCCATCAGTGAGCAGGAGGATCCTGAAGCTTTCTTT CAISEQEDPEAFF
TRBJ2-5 TRBV5-6 TRBD1 - TGTGCCAGCACCGTCACGGACAGGGGGACGGAGACCCAGTACTTC CASTVTDRGTETQYF
TRBJ2-3 TRBV5-1 - - TGCGCCAGCAGCTACGACGGTGCCAGTGGAGCCCCCAGAGATACGCAGTATTTT CASSYDGASGAPRDTQYF
TRBJ2-7 TRBV18 - - TGTGCCAGCTCACTAAGTGGCATACCCTACGAGCAGTACTTC CASSLSGIPYEQYF
TRBJ2-3 TRBV4-1 TRBD2 - TGCGCCAGCAGCCAAGCCCCATCTAGCGGGGGCTCCACAGATACGCAGTATTTT CASSQAPSSGGSTDTQYF
TRBJ2-7 TRBV5-1 - - TGCGCCAGCAGCAGACAGGAATACGAGCAGTACTTC CASSRQEYEQYF
TRBJ1-2 TRBV29-1 TRBD1 - TGCAGCGCACAGGGGGGAAGCTGGGGCTACACCTTC CSAQGGSWGYTF
TRBJ1-6 TRBV18 - - TGTGCCAGCTCACCACTGATACTATCGCCGACCTCCCGGGATTCACCCCTCCACTTT CASSPLILSPTSRDSPLHF
TRBJ2-5 TRBV18 - - TGTGCCAGCTCCCCCCTTGCGGGACGCCCCCCCGGGACCCAGTACTTC CASSPLAGRPPGTQYF
TRBJ1-1 TRBV2 - - TGTGCCAGCAGTAGACAGCAGAACACTGAAGCTTTCTTT CASSRQQNTEAFF
TRBJ2-7 TRBV14 TRBD1 - TGTGCCAGCAGTTACGGACAGACAGGGAACGAGCAGTACTTC CASSYGQTGNEQYF
TRBJ1-4 TRBV6-1 - - TGTGCCAGCAGTGAACGTTACTCGACAGGAGAAAAACTGTTTTTT CASSERYSTGEKLFF
TRBJ2-7 TRBV23-1 - - TGCGCCAGCAGTCAATCTAAGGGAGACTACGAGCAGTACTTC CASSQSKGDYEQYF
TRBJ1-2 TRBV29-1 - - TGCAGCGTTTCGACAGCCGACCGAGGCTACACCTTC CSVSTADRGYTF
TRBJ1-1 TRBV5-1 TRBD1 - TGCGCCAGCAGCTCAGGGGGCGCGAACACTGAAGCTTTCTTT CASSSGGANTEAFF
TRBJ1-2 TRBV5-1 TRBD1 few TGCGCCAGCAGCACCCCGACAGGGAACTATGGCTACACCTTC CASSTPTGNYGYTF
TRBJ2-2 TRBV2 TRBD1 - TGTGCCAGCAGTGACCAAGGGGGCACATACACCGGGGAGCTGTTTTTT CASSDQGGTYTGELFF
TRBJ2-7 TRBV29-1 TRBD2 - TGCAGCGCCTTAGCGGGGGGGCCGTGGGAGCAGTACTTC CSALAGGPWEQYF
TRBJ2-1 TRBV5-1 - few TGCGCCAGCAGCTTGGCGGTCAATGAGCAGTTCTTC CASSLAVNEQFF
TRBJ1-3 TRBV7-8 TRBD1 - TGTGCCAGCAGCCCGGTCGGACAGGGGGCATCAACTGGAAACACCATATATTTT CASSPVGQGASTGNTIYF
TRBJ1-2 TRBV11-2 - once TGTGCCAGCAGCTTATATGGCAGGAACTATGGCTACACCTTC CASSLYGRNYGYTF
TRBJ1-3 TRBV18 - - TGTGCCAGCTCACCACTCGGACAGACCGAGGACACCATATATTTT CASSPLGQTEDTIYF
TRBJ2-7 TRBV6-5 - - TGTGCCAGCAGGGCCCGGGACACCGCCTACGAGCAGTACTTC CASRARDTAYEQYF
TRBJ2-1 TRBV7-3 TRBD2 - TGTGCCAGCAGCTTAACCCCGGGGGGGCGCAACAATGAGCAGTTCTTC CASSLTPGGRNNEQFF
TRBJ2-5 TRBV24-1 TRBD1 - TGTGCCACCAGTGATTTAAACCGGGACAGGGGGACGGAAGAGACCCAGTACTTC CATSDLNRDRGTEETQYF
TRBJ2-1 TRBV30 - few TGTGCCTGGAGTCCCCCGGGGTACAATGAGCAGTTCTTC CAWSPPGYNEQFF
TRBJ1-3 TRBV4-1 - - TGCGCCAGCAGCCAGCGGCCCCGGGGATTTGATGGAAACACCATATATTTT CASSQRPRGFDGNTIYF
TRBJ2-5 TRBV6-5 - - TGTGCCACCCGACTTTCGTACCAAGAGACCCAGTACTTC CATRLSYQETQYF
TRBJ1-2 TRBV6-1 - once TGTGCCAGCAGTGAAGTGGGGCTGGGGTACTATGGCTACACCTTC CASSEVGLGYYGYTF
TRBJ1-2 TRBV6-1 TRBD1 - TGTGCCAGCAGTGAGCAGATGGCAGGGGGTGGTGGCTACACCTTC CASSEQMAGGGGYTF
TRBJ2-1 TRBV5-4 - - TGTGCCAGCAGCTTGGGGGGGGGCGGAGAGCAGTTCTTC CASSLGGGGEQFF
TRBJ1-1 TRBV9 - - TGTGCCAGCAGCGTCAATTGGGGCGGCACTGAAGCTTTCTTT CASSVNWGGTEAFF
TRBJ2-7 TRBV27 TRBD1 once TGTGCCAACCCTGGCCCCCACAGGGGGCCCCCGAGCTCCTACGAGCAGTACTTC CANPGPHRGPPSSYEQYF
TRBJ2-7 TRBV4-1 TRBD1 - TGCGCCAGCAGCCAAGCCAGACAGGGGGCACATGGGTACGAGCAGTACTTC CASSQARQGAHGYEQYF
TRBJ2-4 TRBV1 - once TGCACCAGCAGCCAGAAAACCATGACTAGCGGGGCGTCCAAAAACATTCAGTACTTC CTSSQKTMTSGASKNIQYF
TRBJ1-2 TRBV7-9 - - TGTGCCAGCAGCTTACCCCTTGAGAGCTACACCTTC CASSLPLESYTF
TRBJ1-4 TRBV18 - - TGTGCCAGCTCACCAAGGGGGAACTACGATGAAAAACTGTTTTTT CASSPRGNYDEKLFF
TRBJ1-2 TRBV19 - - TGTGCCAGTAGTGACCGACAGTTCGGTGGCTACACCTTC CASSDRQFGGYTF
TRBJ1-1 TRBV5-1 - - TGCGCCAGCAGCTTGGGAGGGGGTCGCACTGAAGCTTTCTTT CASSLGGGRTEAFF
TRBJ2-7 TRBV21-1 - once TGTGCCAGCTGGGCGGGGCAGGGAAAATTCAAGCAGTACTTC CASWAGQGKFKQYF